This T cell receptor (beta chain) appears in the sequencing data of a study of patients and donors after allogeneic stem cell transplantation. This clonotype was detected a few times. TCRdb processed the RT-PCR reads anew with MiXCR; each CDR3 protein has one entry. The sample lists about a million distinct CDR3 sequences, approximately 19% seen once, with approximately 5.9% in the top ten. J lost 3 bases, V lost 6 bases, and 9 bases had no gene match. Germline V gives CDR1 ENHRY, CDR2 SYGVKD. CDR3 length equals 15 residues. Sequencing was performed on blood, either unsorted or a sorted T cell fraction (not recorded which). This chain connects TRBV10-3 to TRBJ1-1, with TRBD1 matching over 8 bases. The sequence was obtained from a human donor who was either an allogeneic HSCT recipient or a stem cell or donor lymphocyte infusion donor (not recorded which). It is not recorded whose cells these are; they may come from a transplant donor. CDR3 amino acids: CAISTLGQADTEAFF. The CDR3 bases are TGTGCCATCAGCACCCTGGGACAGGCTGACACTGAAGCTTTCTTT.